This TCR beta chain originates from a study of blood T cell repertoires in COVID-19. The germline V and J ends were trimmed by 3 bases and 8 bases, with 20 bases remaining between them. Germline V CDR1 and CDR2: SGHAT, FQNNGV. CDR3 size: 16 residues. The assay was immunoSEQ multiplex PCR, and TCRdb's table has in-frame clones only and misses some. In the table there are around 170,000 clones, 80% to 90% of which are singletons. The specimen sequenced was peripheral blood. The V gene is TRBV11-2, the J gene TRBJ2-1; tentatively, D is TRBD2 (5 bases). This clonotype originated in a woman between 65 and 79 years old with acute or convalescent COVID-19. CDR3: CASSLTFLATVDEQFF. The DNA for the CDR3 is TGTGCCAGCAGCTTGACGTTTCTAGCCACGGTCGATGAGCAGTTCTTC.